This entry is about one T cell receptor (beta chain). Each CDR3 protein is one row after TCRdb ran MiXCR on the PCR reads. Here the sample spans approximately 20,000 distinct CDR3 sequences, approximately 39% being singletons. The data stem from a study of tumor-infiltrating lymphocytes in oesophageal squamous cell carcinoma. V shed 3 bases and J 1 base; nucleotides not matched to a gene: 3. Germline loops: CDR1 KGHDR, CDR2 SFDVKD. The CDR3 has 15 residues. Sequenced: esophageal tumor tissue. The rearrangement uses TRBV24-1 and TRBJ2-3; 7 positions agree with TRBD1. The TCR was taken from a male donor with esophageal squamous cell carcinoma. CDR3 protein: CATSDPGQGTDTQYF. CDR3 DNA: TGTGCCACCAGTGATCCCGGACAGGGCACAGATACGCAGTATTTT.